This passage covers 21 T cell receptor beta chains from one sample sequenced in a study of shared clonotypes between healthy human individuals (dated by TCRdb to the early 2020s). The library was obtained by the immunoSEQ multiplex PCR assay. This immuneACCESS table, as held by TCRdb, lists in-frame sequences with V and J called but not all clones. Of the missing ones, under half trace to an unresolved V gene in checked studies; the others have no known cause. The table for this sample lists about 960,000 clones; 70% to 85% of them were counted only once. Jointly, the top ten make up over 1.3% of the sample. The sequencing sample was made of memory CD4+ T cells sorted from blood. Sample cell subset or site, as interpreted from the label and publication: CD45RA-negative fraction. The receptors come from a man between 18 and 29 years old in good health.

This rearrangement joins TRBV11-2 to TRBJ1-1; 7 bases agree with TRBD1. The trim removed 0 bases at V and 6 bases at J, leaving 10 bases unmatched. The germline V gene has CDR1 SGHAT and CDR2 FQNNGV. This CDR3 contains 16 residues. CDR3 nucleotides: TGTGCCAGCAGCTTAGATCCTATACAGGGGCGGGCTGAAGCTTTCTTT. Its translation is CASSLDPIQGRAEAFF.

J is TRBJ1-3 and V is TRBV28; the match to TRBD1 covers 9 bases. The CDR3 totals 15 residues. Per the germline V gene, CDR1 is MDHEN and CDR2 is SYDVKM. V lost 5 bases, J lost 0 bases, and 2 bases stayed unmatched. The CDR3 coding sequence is TGTGCCAGCAGTATGACAGGGGGCTCTGGAAACACCATATATTTT. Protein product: CASSMTGGSGNTIYF.

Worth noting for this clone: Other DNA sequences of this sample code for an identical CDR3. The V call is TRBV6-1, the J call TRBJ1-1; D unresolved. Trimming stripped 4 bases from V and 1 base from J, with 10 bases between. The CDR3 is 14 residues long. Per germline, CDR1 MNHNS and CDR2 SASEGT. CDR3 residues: CASSGLGGNTEAFF. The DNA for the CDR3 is TGTGCCAGCAGTGGGCTGGGAGGGAACACTGAAGCTTTCTTT.

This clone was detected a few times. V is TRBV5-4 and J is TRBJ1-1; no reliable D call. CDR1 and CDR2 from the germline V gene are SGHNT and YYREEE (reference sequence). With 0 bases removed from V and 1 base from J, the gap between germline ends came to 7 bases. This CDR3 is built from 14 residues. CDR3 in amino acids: CASSLEYKNTEAFF. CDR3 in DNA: TGTGCCAGCAGCTTGGAATATAAGAACACTGAAGCTTTCTTT.

CDR3 coding DNA: TGTGCCAGCAGCTTCCAGGGGGGGGATTCACCCCTCCACTTT. Encoded protein: CASSFQGGDSPLHF. The chain has TRBV7-9 and TRBJ1-6, with 7 bases aligning to TRBD1. The germline V gene has CDR1 SEHNR and CDR2 FQNEAQ (reference sequence). With V trimmed by 3 bases and J by 8 bases, 4 bases remained unmatched. The CDR3 runs 14 residues.

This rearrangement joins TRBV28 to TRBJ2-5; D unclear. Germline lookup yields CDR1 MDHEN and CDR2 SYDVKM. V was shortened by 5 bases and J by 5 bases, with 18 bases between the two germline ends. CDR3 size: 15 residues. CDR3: CASSTSGRALETQYF. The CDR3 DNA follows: TGTGCCAGCAGTACCTCTGGTCGAGCTCTGGAGACCCAGTACTTC.

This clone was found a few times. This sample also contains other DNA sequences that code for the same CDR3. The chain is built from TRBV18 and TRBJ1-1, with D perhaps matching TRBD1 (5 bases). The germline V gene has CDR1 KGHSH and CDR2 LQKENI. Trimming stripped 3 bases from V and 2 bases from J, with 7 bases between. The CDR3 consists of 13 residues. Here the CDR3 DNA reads TGTGCCAGCTCACCGGGACCTAACACTGAAGCTTTCTTT. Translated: CASSPGPNTEAFF.

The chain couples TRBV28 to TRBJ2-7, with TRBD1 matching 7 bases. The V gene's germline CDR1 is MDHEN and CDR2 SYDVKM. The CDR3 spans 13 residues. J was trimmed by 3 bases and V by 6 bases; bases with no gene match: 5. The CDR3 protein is CASRSGQNYEQYF. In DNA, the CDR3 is TGTGCCAGCAGGTCGGGACAGAACTACGAGCAGTACTTC.

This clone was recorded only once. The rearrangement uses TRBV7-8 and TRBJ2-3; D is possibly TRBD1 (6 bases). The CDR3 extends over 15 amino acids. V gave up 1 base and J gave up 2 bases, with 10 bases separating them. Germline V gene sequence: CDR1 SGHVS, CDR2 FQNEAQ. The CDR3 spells CASSLGGTITDTQYF. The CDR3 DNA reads TGTGCCAGCAGCTTAGGGGGGACAATCACAGATACGCAGTATTTT.

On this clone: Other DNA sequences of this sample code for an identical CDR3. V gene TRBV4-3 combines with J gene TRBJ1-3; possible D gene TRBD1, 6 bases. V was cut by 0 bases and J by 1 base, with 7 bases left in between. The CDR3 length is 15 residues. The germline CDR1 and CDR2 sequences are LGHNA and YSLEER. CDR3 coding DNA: TGCGCCAGCAGCCAAGATAGGGGGTCTGGAAACACCATATATTTT. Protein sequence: CASSQDRGSGNTIYF.

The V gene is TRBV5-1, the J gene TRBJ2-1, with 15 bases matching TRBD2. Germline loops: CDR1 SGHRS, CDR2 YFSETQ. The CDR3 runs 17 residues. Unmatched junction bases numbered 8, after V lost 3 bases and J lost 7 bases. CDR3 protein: CASSSEPGLAGGNEQFF. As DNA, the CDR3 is TGCGCCAGCAGCTCGGAACCGGGACTAGCGGGAGGTAATGAGCAGTTCTTC.

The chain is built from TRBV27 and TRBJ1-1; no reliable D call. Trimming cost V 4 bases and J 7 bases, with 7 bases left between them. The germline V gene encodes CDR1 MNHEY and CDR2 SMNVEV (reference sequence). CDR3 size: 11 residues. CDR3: CASSSKIEAFF. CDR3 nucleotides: TGTGCCAGCAGTTCAAAAATTGAAGCTTTCTTT.

This CDR3 reads CASSGRVGTEAFF. CDR3 DNA: TGTGCCAGCAGCGGAAGGGTGGGCACTGAAGCTTTCTTT. V usage is TRBV7-2 and J usage is TRBJ1-1; D not certain. Trimming stripped 5 bases from V and 4 bases from J, with 11 bases between. The length of the CDR3 is 13 residues. Germline V gene lookup returns CDR1 SGHTA and CDR2 FQGNSA.

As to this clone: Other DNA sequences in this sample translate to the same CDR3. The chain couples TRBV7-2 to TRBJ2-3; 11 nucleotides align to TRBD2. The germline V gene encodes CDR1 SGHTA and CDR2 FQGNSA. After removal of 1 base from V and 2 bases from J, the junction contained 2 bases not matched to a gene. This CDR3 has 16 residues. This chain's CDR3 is CASSLGGLADTDTQYF. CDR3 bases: TGTGCCAGCAGCTTAGGGGGACTAGCGGACACAGATACGCAGTATTTT.

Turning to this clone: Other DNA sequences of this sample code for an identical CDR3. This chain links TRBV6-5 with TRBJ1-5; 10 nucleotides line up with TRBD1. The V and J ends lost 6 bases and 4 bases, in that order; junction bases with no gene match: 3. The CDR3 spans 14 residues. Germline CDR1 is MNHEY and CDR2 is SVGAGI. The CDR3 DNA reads TGTGCCAGCAGCAGGACAGGGGGGAATCAGCCCCAGCATTTT. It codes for CASSRTGGNQPQHF.

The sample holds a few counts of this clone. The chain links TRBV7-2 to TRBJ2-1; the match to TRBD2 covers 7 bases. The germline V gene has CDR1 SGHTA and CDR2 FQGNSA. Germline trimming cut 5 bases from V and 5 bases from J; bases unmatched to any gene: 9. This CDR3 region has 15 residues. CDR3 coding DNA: TGTGCCAGCAGCATGAGCGGGGAACCCCACAATGAGCAGTTCTTC. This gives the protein CASSMSGEPHNEQFF.

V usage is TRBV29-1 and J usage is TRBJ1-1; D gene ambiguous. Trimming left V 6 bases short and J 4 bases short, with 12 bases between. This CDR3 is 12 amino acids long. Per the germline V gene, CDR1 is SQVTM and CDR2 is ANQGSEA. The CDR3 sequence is CSVLSGFTEAFF. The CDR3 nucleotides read TGCAGCGTCCTCTCCGGGTTCACTGAAGCTTTCTTT.

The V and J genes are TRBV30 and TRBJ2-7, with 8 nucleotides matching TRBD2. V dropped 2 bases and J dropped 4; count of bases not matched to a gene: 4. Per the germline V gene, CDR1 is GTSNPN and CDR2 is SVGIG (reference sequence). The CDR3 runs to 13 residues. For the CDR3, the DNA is TGTGCCTGGAGTAGCGGGAGAGTATACGAGCAGTACTTC. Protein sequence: CAWSSGRVYEQYF.

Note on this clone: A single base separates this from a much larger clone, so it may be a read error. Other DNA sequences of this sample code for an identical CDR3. This CDR3 reads CASSTDSSGANVLTF. The CDR3 DNA follows: TGCGCCAGCAGCACCGACAGCTCTGGGGCCAACGTCCTGACTTTC. V usage is TRBV5-1 and J usage is TRBJ2-6; a possible D gene is TRBD1 (5 bases). The V gene's germline CDR1 is SGHRS and CDR2 YFSETQ. The CDR3 has 15 amino acids. V was cut by 4 bases and J by 0 bases, with 8 bases left in between.

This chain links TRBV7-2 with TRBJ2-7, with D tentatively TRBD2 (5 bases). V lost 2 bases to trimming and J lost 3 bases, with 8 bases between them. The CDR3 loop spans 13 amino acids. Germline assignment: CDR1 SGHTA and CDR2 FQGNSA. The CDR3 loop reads CASSLRGIYEQYF. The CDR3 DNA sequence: TGTGCCAGCAGCTTACGGGGAATCTACGAGCAGTACTTC.

In DNA form, the CDR3 reads TGTGCCAGCAGCTTAGGCGGCTTAGATCCCTACGAGCAGTACTTC. It translates to CASSLGGLDPYEQYF. This chain joins TRBV11-2 and TRBJ2-7; D is unclear. Trimming stripped 1 base from V and 2 bases from J, with 12 bases between. CDR1 and CDR2 from the germline V gene are SGHAT and FQNNGV. The length of the CDR3 is 15 residues.